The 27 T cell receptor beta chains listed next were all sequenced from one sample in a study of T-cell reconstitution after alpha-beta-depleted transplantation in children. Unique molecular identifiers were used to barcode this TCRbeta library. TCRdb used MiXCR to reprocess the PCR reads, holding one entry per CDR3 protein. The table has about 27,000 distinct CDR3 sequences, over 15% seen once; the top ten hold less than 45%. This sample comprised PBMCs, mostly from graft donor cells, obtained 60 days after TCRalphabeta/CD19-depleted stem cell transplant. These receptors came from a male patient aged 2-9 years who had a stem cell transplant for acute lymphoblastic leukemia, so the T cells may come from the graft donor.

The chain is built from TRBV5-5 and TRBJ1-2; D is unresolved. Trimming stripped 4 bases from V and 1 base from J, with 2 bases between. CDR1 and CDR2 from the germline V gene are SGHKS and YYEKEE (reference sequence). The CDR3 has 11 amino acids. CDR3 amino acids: CASSINYGYTF. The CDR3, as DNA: TGTGCCAGCAGCATTAACTATGGCTACACCTTC. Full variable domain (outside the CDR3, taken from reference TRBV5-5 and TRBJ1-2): DAGVTQSPTHLIKTRGQQVTLRCSPISGHKSVSWYQQVLGQGPQFIFQYYEKEERGRGNFPDRFSARQFPNYSSELNVNALLLGDSALYLCASSINYGYTFGSGTRLTVV.

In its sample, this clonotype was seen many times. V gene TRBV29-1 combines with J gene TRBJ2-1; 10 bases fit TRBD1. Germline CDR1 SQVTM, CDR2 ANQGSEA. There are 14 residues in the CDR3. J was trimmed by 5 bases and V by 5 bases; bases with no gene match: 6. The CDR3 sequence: CSVRDRGWDNEQFF. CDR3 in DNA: TGCAGCGTTAGGGACAGGGGCTGGGACAATGAGCAGTTCTTC.

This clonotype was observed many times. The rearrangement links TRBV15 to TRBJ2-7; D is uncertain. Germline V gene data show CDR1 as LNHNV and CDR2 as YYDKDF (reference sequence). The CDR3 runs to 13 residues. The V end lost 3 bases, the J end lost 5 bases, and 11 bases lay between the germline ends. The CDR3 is CATSRGTVNEQYF. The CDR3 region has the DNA TGTGCCACCAGCAGGGGTACAGTGAACGAGCAGTACTTC.

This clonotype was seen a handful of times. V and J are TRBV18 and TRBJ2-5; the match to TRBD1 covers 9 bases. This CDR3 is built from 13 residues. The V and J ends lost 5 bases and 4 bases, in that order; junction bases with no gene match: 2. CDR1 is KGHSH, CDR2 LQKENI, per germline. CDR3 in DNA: TGTGCCAGCTCAAGGGGACAGGGAGAGACCCAGTACTTC. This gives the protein CASSRGQGETQYF.

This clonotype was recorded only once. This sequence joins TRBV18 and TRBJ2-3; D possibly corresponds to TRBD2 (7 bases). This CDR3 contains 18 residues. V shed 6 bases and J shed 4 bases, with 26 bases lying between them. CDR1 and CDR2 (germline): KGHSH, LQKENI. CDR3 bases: TGTGCCAGCTCGACTCCCCGAAAAGGAGGGGGGGGACCAGATACGCAGTATTTT. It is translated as CASSTPRKGGGGPDTQYF.

Written as DNA, the CDR3 is TGCAGTGCTAGTGCTTCGGCTAGCGGGATGTATGAGCAGTTCTTC. It specifies CSASASASGMYEQFF. J is TRBJ2-1 and V is TRBV20-1; 9 bases align to TRBD2. The CDR3 has 15 amino acids. The germline CDR1 and CDR2 sequences are DFQATT and SNEGSKA (reference sequence). V was clipped by 3 bases and J by 8 bases; unmatched bases: 11.

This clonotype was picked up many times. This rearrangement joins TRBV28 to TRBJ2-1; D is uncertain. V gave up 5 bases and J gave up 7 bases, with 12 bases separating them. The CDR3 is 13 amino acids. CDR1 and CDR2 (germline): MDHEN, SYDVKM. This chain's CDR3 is CASSETLVNEQFF. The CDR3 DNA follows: TGTGCCAGCAGTGAGACATTAGTAAATGAGCAGTTCTTC. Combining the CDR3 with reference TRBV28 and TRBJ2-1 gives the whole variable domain DVKVTQSSRYLVKRTGEKVFLECVQDMDHENMFWYRQDPGLGLRLIYFSYDVKMKEKGDIPEGYSVSREKKERFSLILESASTNQTSMYLCASSETLVNEQFFGPGTRLTVL.

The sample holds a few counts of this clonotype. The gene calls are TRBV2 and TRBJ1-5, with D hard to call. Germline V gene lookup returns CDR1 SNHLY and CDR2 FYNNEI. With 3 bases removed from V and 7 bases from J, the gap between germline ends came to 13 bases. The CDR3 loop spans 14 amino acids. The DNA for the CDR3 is TGTGCCAGCAGTGAGGTCCGGGATCGCCAGCCCCAGCATTTT. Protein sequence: CASSEVRDRQPQHF. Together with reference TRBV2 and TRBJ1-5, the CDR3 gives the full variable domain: EPEVTQTPSHQVTQMGQEVILRCVPISNHLYFYWYRQILGQKVEFLVSFYNNEISEKSEIFDDQFSVERPDGSNFTLKIRSTKLEDSAMYFCASSEVRDRQPQHFGDGTRLSIL.

The CDR3 loop is CASSGLLQETQYF. Written as DNA, the CDR3 is TGTGCCAGCAGCGGACTCCTCCAAGAGACCCAGTACTTC. The chain combines TRBV6-1 with TRBJ2-5, with D perhaps matching TRBD2 (5 bases). This CDR3 spans 13 amino acids. With 6 bases removed from V and 1 base from J, the gap between germline ends came to 9 bases. Looked up from germline, CDR1 is MNHNS and CDR2 is SASEGT.

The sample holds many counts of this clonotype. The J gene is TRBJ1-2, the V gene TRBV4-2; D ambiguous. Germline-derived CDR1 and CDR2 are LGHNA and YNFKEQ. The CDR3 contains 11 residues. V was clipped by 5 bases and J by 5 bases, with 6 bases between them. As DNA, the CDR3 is TGTGCCAGCAGCGATTCTTATGGCTACACCTTC. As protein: CASSDSYGYTF.

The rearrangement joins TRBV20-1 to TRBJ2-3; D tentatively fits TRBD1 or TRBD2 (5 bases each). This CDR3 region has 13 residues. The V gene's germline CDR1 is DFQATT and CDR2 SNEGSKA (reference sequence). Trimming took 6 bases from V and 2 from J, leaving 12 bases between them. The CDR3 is CSASGTPTDTQYF. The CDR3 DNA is TGCAGTGCATCCGGGACCCCCACAGATACGCAGTATTTT.

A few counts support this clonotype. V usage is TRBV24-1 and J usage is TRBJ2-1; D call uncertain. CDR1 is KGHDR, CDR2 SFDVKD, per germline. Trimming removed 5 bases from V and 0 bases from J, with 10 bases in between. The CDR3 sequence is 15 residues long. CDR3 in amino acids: CATSARTPSYNEQFF. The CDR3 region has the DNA TGTGCCACCAGTGCCCGGACGCCCTCCTACAATGAGCAGTTCTTC.

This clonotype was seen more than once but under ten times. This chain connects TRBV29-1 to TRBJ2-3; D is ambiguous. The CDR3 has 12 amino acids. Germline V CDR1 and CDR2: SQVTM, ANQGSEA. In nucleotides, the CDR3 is TGCAGAGATGAAGTAGCTGGGGATACGCAGTATTTT. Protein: CRDEVAGDTQYF.

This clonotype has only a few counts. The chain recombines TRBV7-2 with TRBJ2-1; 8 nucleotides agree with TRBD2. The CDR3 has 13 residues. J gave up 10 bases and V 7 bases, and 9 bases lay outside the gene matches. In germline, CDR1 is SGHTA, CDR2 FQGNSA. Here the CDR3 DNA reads TGTGCCAGCAATTCGGGAGGGCTAGAGGAGCAGTTCTTC. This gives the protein CASNSGGLEEQFF.

This CDR3 is CASSNRNQETQYF. Written as DNA, the CDR3 is TGTGCCAGCAGTAACAGGAATCAAGAGACCCAGTACTTC. This rearrangement joins TRBV12-3 or TRBV12-4 to TRBJ2-5; possibly TRBD1 for D (5 bases). The CDR3 is made up of 13 amino acids. Between the trimmed V and J ends, which lost 5 bases and 2 bases, there was a span of 9 bases.

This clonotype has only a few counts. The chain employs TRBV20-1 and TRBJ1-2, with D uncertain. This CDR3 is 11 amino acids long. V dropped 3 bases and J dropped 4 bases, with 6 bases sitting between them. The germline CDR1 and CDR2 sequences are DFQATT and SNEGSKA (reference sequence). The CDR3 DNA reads TGCAGTGCTAGGGGAATCTATGGCTACACCTTC. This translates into CSARGIYGYTF.

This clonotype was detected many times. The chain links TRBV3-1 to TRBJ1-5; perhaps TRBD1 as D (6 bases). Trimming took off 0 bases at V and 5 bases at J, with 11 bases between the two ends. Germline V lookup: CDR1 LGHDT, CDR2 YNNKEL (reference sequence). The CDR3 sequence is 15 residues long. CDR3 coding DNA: TGTGCCAGCAGCCAAGATCCAGGGGCAGATCAGCCCCAGCATTTT. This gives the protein CASSQDPGADQPQHF. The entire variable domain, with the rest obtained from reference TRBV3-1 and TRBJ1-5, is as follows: DTAVSQTPKYLVTQMGNDKSIKCEQNLGHDTMYWYKQDSKKFLKIMFSYNNKELIINETVPNRFSPKSPDKAHLNLHINSLELGDSAVYFCASSQDPGADQPQHFGDGTRLSIL.

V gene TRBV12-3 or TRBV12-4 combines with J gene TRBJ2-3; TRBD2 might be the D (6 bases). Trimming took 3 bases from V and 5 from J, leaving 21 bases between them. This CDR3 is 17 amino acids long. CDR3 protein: CASSFHQPTRLGDTQYF. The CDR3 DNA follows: TGTGCCAGCAGTTTCCATCAACCGACTAGATTAGGAGATACGCAGTATTTT.

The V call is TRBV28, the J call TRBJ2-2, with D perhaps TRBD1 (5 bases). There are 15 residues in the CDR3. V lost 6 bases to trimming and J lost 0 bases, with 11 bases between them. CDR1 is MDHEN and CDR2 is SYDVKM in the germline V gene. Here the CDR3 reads CASRRQFANTGELFF. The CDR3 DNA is TGTGCCAGCAGACGACAGTTCGCGAACACCGGGGAGCTGTTTTTT.

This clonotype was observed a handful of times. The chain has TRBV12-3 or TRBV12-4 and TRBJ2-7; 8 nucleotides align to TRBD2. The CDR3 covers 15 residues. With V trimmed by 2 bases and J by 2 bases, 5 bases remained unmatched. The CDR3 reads CASSLSAGEAYEQYF. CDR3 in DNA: TGTGCCAGCAGTTTATCAGCGGGGGAGGCCTACGAGCAGTACTTC.

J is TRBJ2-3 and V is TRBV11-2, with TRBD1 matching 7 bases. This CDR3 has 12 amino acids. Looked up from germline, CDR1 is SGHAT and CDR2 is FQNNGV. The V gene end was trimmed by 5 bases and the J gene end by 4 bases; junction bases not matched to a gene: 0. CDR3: CASSQGADTQYF. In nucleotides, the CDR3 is TGTGCCAGCAGCCAGGGGGCAGATACGCAGTATTTT.

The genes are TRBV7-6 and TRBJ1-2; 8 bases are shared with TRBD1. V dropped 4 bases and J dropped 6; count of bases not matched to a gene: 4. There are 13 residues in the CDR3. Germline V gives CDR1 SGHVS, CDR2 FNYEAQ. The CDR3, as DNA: TGTGCCAGCAGCTGGGACAGGTGGGATGGCTACACCTTC. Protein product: CASSWDRWDGYTF.

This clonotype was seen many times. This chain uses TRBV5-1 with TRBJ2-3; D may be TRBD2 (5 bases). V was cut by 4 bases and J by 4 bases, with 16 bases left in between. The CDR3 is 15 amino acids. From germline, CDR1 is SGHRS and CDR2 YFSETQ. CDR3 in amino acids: CASSILPSSADTQYF. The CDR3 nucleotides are TGCGCCAGCAGCATCCTCCCAAGTAGCGCAGATACGCAGTATTTT.

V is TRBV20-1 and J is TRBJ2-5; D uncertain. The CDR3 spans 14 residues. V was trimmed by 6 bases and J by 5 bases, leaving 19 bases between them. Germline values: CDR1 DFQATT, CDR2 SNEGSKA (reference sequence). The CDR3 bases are TGCAGTGCCACTCCATTCCCTCCCTTGGAGACCCAGTACTTC. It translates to CSATPFPPLETQYF.

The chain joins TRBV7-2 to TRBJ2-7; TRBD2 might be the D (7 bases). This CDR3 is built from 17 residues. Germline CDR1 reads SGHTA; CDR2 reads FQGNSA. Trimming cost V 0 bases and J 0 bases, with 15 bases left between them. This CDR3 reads CASSLAARGASSYEQYF. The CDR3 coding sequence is TGTGCCAGCAGCTTAGCGGCCCGGGGGGCCTCCTCCTACGAGCAGTACTTC.

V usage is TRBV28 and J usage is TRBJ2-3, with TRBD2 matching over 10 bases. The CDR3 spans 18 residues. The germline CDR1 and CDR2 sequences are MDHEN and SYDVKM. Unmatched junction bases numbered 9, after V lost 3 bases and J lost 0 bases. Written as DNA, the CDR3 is TGTGCCAGCAGTTTGCTAGCGGGGGCCCTACTCAGCACAGATACGCAGTATTTT. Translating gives CASSLLAGALLSTDTQYF.

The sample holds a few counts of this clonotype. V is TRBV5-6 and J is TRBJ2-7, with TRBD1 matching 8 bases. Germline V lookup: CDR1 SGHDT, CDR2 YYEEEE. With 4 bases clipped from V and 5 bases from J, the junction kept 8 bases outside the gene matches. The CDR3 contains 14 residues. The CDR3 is CASSPAGGSDEQYF. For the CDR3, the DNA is TGTGCCAGCAGCCCAGCAGGGGGCAGCGACGAGCAGTACTTC.